The 11 T cell receptor beta chains listed next were all sequenced from one sample in a study of naive and memory T cell subsets. Both TRBC1 and TRBC2 were covered by a beta constant-region primer of two equimolar oligonucleotides. Nested alpha and beta constant-region primers with the SP2 primer drove four PCR rounds on ligated cDNA. TCRdb ran MiXCR on the UMI-ligation and nested PCR reads and lists one entry per CDR3 protein. Of around 130,000 distinct CDR3 sequences in the sample, 35% to 45% were seen once. Sequenced input: central memory CD4+ T cells from blood. These receptors originate from a human donor in good health.

The chain has TRBV20-1 and TRBJ1-5; D ambiguous. The ends were cut back, 5 bases at V and 0 bases at J, with 8 bases in the middle. Germline V gene sequence: CDR1 DFQATT, CDR2 SNEGSKA (reference sequence). The CDR3 covers 13 residues. The CDR3 DNA reads as TGCAGTGCTTCTGAATTTAGCAATCAGCCCCAGCATTTT. Translating it yields CSASEFSNQPQHF.

In this sample, this clonotype turned up once. The V and J genes are TRBV20-1 and TRBJ2-3; perhaps D is TRBD1 or TRBD2 (5 bases each). This CDR3 spans 16 amino acids. The germline V gene encodes CDR1 DFQATT and CDR2 SNEGSKA (reference sequence). The V and J ends lost 5 bases and 2 bases respectively, with 20 bases between them. CDR3 nucleotide sequence: TGCAGTGCTTACGGGGCATTACAGGAAACCACAGATACGCAGTATTTT. It codes for CSAYGALQETTDTQYF.

The chain uses TRBV11-1 and TRBJ2-1, with 8 nucleotides matching TRBD1. This CDR3 is 15 amino acids long. The V and J ends lost 4 bases and 4 bases, in that order; junction bases with no gene match: 6. Germline V CDR1 and CDR2: SGHAT, FQDESV (reference sequence). Here the CDR3 reads CASSSGQDFYNEQFF. The CDR3 DNA reads TGTGCCAGCAGCTCGGGACAGGATTTTTACAATGAGCAGTTCTTC.

This chain uses TRBV20-1 with TRBJ2-2; tentative D call: TRBD2 (6 bases). Trimming cost V 3 bases and J 2 bases, with 22 bases left between them. Germline CDR1 and CDR2: DFQATT and SNEGSKA (reference sequence). The CDR3 has 18 amino acids. This CDR3 reads CSASFSPGDLLNTGELFF. DNA for the CDR3: TGCAGTGCTAGTTTTTCGCCGGGGGATCTACTAAACACCGGGGAGCTGTTTTTT.

V gene TRBV6-5 combines with J gene TRBJ2-4; a weak D match, TRBD1 (6 bases). Between the trimmed V and J ends, which lost 6 bases and 4 bases, there was a span of 13 bases. The CDR3 has 14 residues. CDR1 MNHEY and CDR2 SVGAGI come from the germline V gene. CDR3 region: CASSFAGAKNIQYF. The DNA for the CDR3 is TGTGCCAGCAGCTTTGCAGGGGCGAAAAACATTCAGTACTTC.

J is TRBJ1-1 and V is TRBV7-6; 10 bases align to TRBD1. This CDR3 is built from 16 residues. V was pared by 4 bases and J by 0 bases, with 5 bases of the junction left unmatched. The germline V gene has CDR1 SGHVS and CDR2 FNYEAQ. The CDR3 bases are TGTGCCAGCAGCTCCAGACAGGGGGCGGTGAACACTGAAGCTTTCTTT. It codes for CASSSRQGAVNTEAFF.

This clonotype was found a few times. V gene TRBV10-3 combines with J gene TRBJ2-7; possible D gene TRBD1, 7 bases. The V end lost 6 bases, the J end lost 6 bases, and 15 bases lay between the germline ends. Germline V lookup: CDR1 ENHRY, CDR2 SYGVKD. CDR3 length equals 13 residues. CDR3 nucleotide sequence: TGTGCCATCAGGGGGACAGCGGGCTTCGAGCAGTACTTC. This sequence encodes CAIRGTAGFEQYF.

This clonotype was counted a single time. The chain carries TRBV28 and TRBJ2-7; the D is unclear. Germline CDR1 reads MDHEN; CDR2 reads SYDVKM. The CDR3 runs to 13 residues. V dropped 6 bases and J dropped 4 bases, with 13 bases sitting between them. As DNA, the CDR3 is TGTGCCAGCAGCGCCCTATTTGAGTACGAGCAGTACTTC. This translates into CASSALFEYEQYF.

This clonotype has a count of ten or more. The chain couples TRBV7-9 to TRBJ2-3; no clear D gene. Germline CDR1 SEHNR, CDR2 FQNEAQ (reference sequence). Trimming stripped 1 base from V and 0 bases from J, with 8 bases between. The CDR3 consists of 15 residues. CDR3 DNA: TGTGCCAGCAGCTTAGGAGAATCCAGCACAGATACGCAGTATTTT. Translating gives CASSLGESSTDTQYF. The full variable domain, completed using reference TRBV7-9 and TRBJ2-3, is DTGVSQNPRHKITKRGQNVTFRCDPISEHNRLYWYRQTLGQGPEFLTYFQNEAQLEKSRLLSDRFSAERPKGSFSTLEIQRTEQGDSAMYLCASSLGESSTDTQYFGPGTRLTVL.

This clonotype was counted a few times. CDR3 DNA: TGTGCCAGCGGCCTAGCGGGAGGAGGCGAGCAGTACTTC. It translates to CASGLAGGGEQYF. The chain employs TRBV7-2 and TRBJ2-7; 11 bases agree with TRBD2. CDR1 SGHTA and CDR2 FQGNSA come from the germline V gene. The length of the CDR3 is 13 residues. The V and J ends lost 8 bases and 6 bases, in that order; junction bases with no gene match: 6.

The chain employs TRBV2 and TRBJ2-3, with 7 bases fitting TRBD2. The V gene end was trimmed by 6 bases and the J gene end by 0 bases; junction bases not matched to a gene: 6. CDR3 length: 15 residues. Germline-derived CDR1 and CDR2 are SNHLY and FYNNEI. CDR3 sequence reads: CASRRSSGSTDTQYF. For the CDR3, the DNA is TGTGCCAGCAGACGAAGTAGCGGGAGCACAGATACGCAGTATTTT.